These 28 T cell receptor beta chains were all obtained from the same sample, sequenced in a study of T cell repertoires in cytomegalovirus infection. TCRdb recomputed calls from the reads with MiXCR, one row per CDR3 protein. The data hold 90,000 to 110,000 distinct CDR3 sequences, with about 28% observed a single time. No antigens are known for them. This material consisted of CD8+ T cells from cultured PBMCs, taken from culture after CMV antigen stimulation. Receptor source: a human donor in good health (CMV status not recorded). Some clones in this sample may be carry-over from other donors' samples.

This clonotype was seen only a few times. The rearrangement joins TRBV6-1 to TRBJ2-7, with D tentatively TRBD1 or TRBD2 (5 bases each). With 7 bases removed from V and 0 bases from J, the gap between germline ends came to 10 bases. The germline V gene encodes CDR1 MNHNS and CDR2 SASEGT. This CDR3 contains 13 residues. Here the CDR3 reads CASTRGVSYEQYF. CDR3 DNA sequence: TGTGCCAGCACCCGAGGGGTCTCCTACGAGCAGTACTTC.

The CDR3 DNA is TGTGCCAGCAGCCAGGGAGTGATGACTGAAGCTTTCTTT. Protein sequence: CASSQGVMTEAFF. This chain links TRBV11-3 with TRBJ1-1; perhaps TRBD1 as D (5 bases). Germline-derived CDR1 and CDR2 are SGHNT and YENEEA. The V end was cut by 5 bases, the J end by 5 bases, with 12 bases between. CDR3 size: 13 residues.

This clonotype has a handful of counts. The V gene is TRBV27, the J gene TRBJ1-2; D is undetermined. Germline V CDR1 and CDR2: MNHEY, SMNVEV (reference sequence). The V gene lost 1 base and the J gene lost 0 bases, with 9 bases spanning the gap. CDR3 length: 15 amino acids. The CDR3 sequence is CASSLFQDSNYGYTF. DNA of the CDR3: TGTGCCAGCAGTTTATTCCAGGACTCTAACTATGGCTACACCTTC.

V and J are TRBV28 and TRBJ2-7; 11 bases agree with TRBD1. V lost 5 bases and J lost 0; bases outside the gene matches: 3. CDR1 is MDHEN, CDR2 SYDVKM, per germline. This CDR3 is built from 15 residues. The CDR3 DNA follows: TGTGCCAGCAGTCGGGACAGGGGGAGCTCCTACGAGCAGTACTTC. Residues: CASSRDRGSSYEQYF.

The chain uses TRBV12-3 or TRBV12-4 and TRBJ2-7, with 7 bases identical to TRBD1. This CDR3 comprises 15 residues. V lost 4 bases and J lost 2; bases outside the gene matches: 8. The CDR3: CASSSVQGVTYEQYF. The CDR3 DNA is TGTGCCAGCAGTTCGGTCCAGGGGGTGACCTACGAGCAGTACTTC.

This clonotype was observed many times. V gene TRBV12-3 or TRBV12-4 combines with J gene TRBJ2-5, with 8 positions matching TRBD2. The CDR3 contains 14 residues. V shed 3 bases and J 5 bases; nucleotides not matched to a gene: 5. Written as DNA, the CDR3 is TGTGCCAGCAGTTTGCGGGGGGCAGCGGAGACCCAGTACTTC. Translating gives CASSLRGAAETQYF.

V is TRBV20-1 and J is TRBJ2-3, with 13 bases that match TRBD2. The V and J ends lost 0 bases and 1 base, in that order; junction bases with no gene match: 7. Looked up from germline, CDR1 is DFQATT and CDR2 is SNEGSKA (reference sequence). The CDR3 loop spans 18 amino acids. CDR3: CSARDLLAGGQGTDTQYF. CDR3 nucleotides: TGCAGTGCTAGAGATTTACTAGCGGGGGGGCAGGGCACAGATACGCAGTATTTT.

This sequence joins TRBV24-1 and TRBJ2-2; 9 nucleotides line up with TRBD2. The CDR3 is 15 residues long. The germline V gene encodes CDR1 KGHDR and CDR2 SFDVKD. With V trimmed by 4 bases and J by 7 bases, 6 bases remained unmatched. CDR3 residues: CATSDRGGADGELFF. In nucleotides, the CDR3 is TGTGCCACCAGTGACCGCGGGGGGGCTGACGGGGAGCTGTTTTTT.

V usage is TRBV7-4 and J usage is TRBJ2-3, with D hard to call. Per the germline V gene, CDR1 is SGHVT and CDR2 is SQSDAQ. This CDR3 contains 13 residues. V was cut by 2 bases and J by 1 base, with 4 bases left in between. The CDR3 sequence is CASSLCCTDTQYF. CDR3 DNA: TGTGCCAGCAGCTTATGTTGCACAGATACGCAGTATTTT.

The chain joins TRBV5-1 to TRBJ1-1; tentative D call: TRBD1 (6 bases). This CDR3 contains 14 residues. Trimming took off 4 bases at V and 1 base at J, with 11 bases between the two ends. Germline loops: CDR1 SGHRS, CDR2 YFSETQ. CDR3 DNA: TGCGCCAGCAGCCTATGGACAGAGAACACTGAAGCTTTCTTT. Encoded protein: CASSLWTENTEAFF. Full variable domain (missing parts from reference TRBV5-1 and TRBJ1-1): KAGVTQTPRYLIKTRGQQVTLSCSPISGHRSVSWYQQTPGQGLQFLFEYFSETQRNKGNFPGRFSGRQFSNSRSEMNVSTLELGDSALYLCASSLWTENTEAFFGQGTRLTVV.

The chain links TRBV24-1 to TRBJ2-1; perhaps TRBD2 as D (6 bases). With 4 bases removed from V and 2 bases from J, the gap between germline ends came to 14 bases. CDR1 is KGHDR and CDR2 is SFDVKD in the germline V gene. The CDR3 length is 16 residues. CDR3 region: CATSDYGTYPYNEQFF. CDR3 nucleotide sequence: TGTGCCACCAGTGACTACGGGACTTATCCCTACAATGAGCAGTTCTTC.

This clonotype was recorded a few times. The gene calls are TRBV15 and TRBJ2-2; D may be TRBD1 (6 bases). Germline V gives CDR1 LNHNV, CDR2 YYDKDF (reference sequence). V shed 5 bases and J shed 4 bases, with 14 bases lying between them. The CDR3 runs 15 residues. DNA for the CDR3: TGTGCCACCAGCGGGTACAGGGACGGCACCGGGGAGCTGTTTTTT. Translation: CATSGYRDGTGELFF. Combining the CDR3 with reference TRBV15 and TRBJ2-2 gives the whole variable domain DAMVIQNPRYQVTQFGKPVTLSCSQTLNHNVMYWYQQKSSQAPKLLFHYYDKDFNNEADTPDNFQSRRPNTSFCFLDIRSPGLGDTAMYLCATSGYRDGTGELFFGEGSRLTVL.

This clonotype was observed at least ten times. J is TRBJ1-1 and V is TRBV9, with 7 bases matching TRBD1. Germline CDR1 SGDLS, CDR2 YYNGEE. The trim removed 2 bases at V and 4 bases at J, leaving 8 bases unmatched. There are 15 residues in the CDR3. CDR3 DNA: TGTGCCAGCAGCGTTTCCACAGGGGCCGGCACTGAAGCTTTCTTT. Residues: CASSVSTGAGTEAFF.

The chain has TRBV14 and TRBJ1-1; no definite D call. Trimming stripped 4 bases from V and 5 bases from J, with 17 bases between. Germline CDR1 SGHDN, CDR2 FVKESK. There are 15 residues in the CDR3. CDR3 DNA sequence: TGTGCCAGCAGCCGGGTAATTGGGTTGGAGACTGAAGCTTTCTTT. Amino acid sequence: CASSRVIGLETEAFF.

This clonotype appeared many times. This chain uses TRBV4-2 with TRBJ1-4; D call uncertain. The CDR3 runs 18 residues. Germline CDR1 and CDR2: LGHNA and YNFKEQ. The ends were cut back, 0 bases at V and 4 bases at J, with 18 bases in the middle. The CDR3 DNA is TGTGCCAGCAGCCAAGAAAGCGTCTTCCTCTCCCATAATGAAAAACTGTTTTTT. It encodes CASSQESVFLSHNEKLFF.

V usage is TRBV7-6 and J usage is TRBJ1-1, with D unresolved. V was cut by 5 bases and J by 2 bases, with 15 bases left in between. Germline CDR1 reads SGHVS; CDR2 reads FNYEAQ. The CDR3 covers 15 residues. The CDR3 DNA follows: TGTGCCAGCAGCCCCACCACGCGGGGAAACACTGAAGCTTTCTTT. Its translation: CASSPTTRGNTEAFF.

There are many counts of this clonotype. The gene calls are TRBV7-6 and TRBJ2-2; D call uncertain. Trimming left V 0 bases short and J 6 bases short, with 11 bases between. The germline CDR1 and CDR2 sequences are SGHVS and FNYEAQ. This CDR3 contains 15 residues. The CDR3 protein is CASSLATNFAGELFF. CDR3 nucleotide sequence: TGTGCCAGCAGCTTAGCGACGAACTTCGCCGGGGAGCTGTTTTTT.

The V gene is TRBV7-2, the J gene TRBJ1-3, with 9 bases lining up with TRBD1. Germline V CDR1 and CDR2: SGHTA, FQGNSA. The CDR3 sequence is 19 residues long. Unmatched junction bases numbered 22, after V lost 1 base and J lost 12 bases. CDR3 sequence: CASSLDQIGDRDSGTIIYF. Here the CDR3 DNA reads TGTGCCAGCAGCTTAGATCAGATCGGGGACAGGGACTCTGGAACCATCATATATTTT.

Only a few counts were recorded for this clonotype. The DNA for the CDR3 is TGTGCCAGCAGTGAAGCTGACGACGGCTTGGATGGAGGGGAGCTGTTTTTT. Residues: CASSEADDGLDGGELFF. This rearrangement joins TRBV2 to TRBJ2-2; no firm D call. The CDR3 is made up of 17 amino acids. Germline CDR1 and CDR2: SNHLY and FYNNEI. The V gene lost 0 bases and the J gene lost 8 bases, with 19 bases spanning the gap.

This clonotype showed up many times. The chain uses TRBV2 and TRBJ2-7; possible D gene TRBD2, 5 bases. The length of the CDR3 is 12 residues. V dropped 4 bases and J dropped 7 bases, with 11 bases sitting between them. Germline V gene data show CDR1 as SNHLY and CDR2 as FYNNEI. The CDR3 protein is CASSGLGEEQYF. In nucleotides, the CDR3 is TGTGCCAGCAGTGGACTCGGGGAGGAGCAGTACTTC.

This clonotype was detected many times. The chain carries TRBV6-1 and TRBJ1-1; D may be TRBD1 (5 bases). In germline, CDR1 is MNHNS, CDR2 SASEGT. The V gene lost 5 bases and the J gene lost 4 bases, with 11 bases spanning the gap. This CDR3 has 13 amino acids. CDR3 in amino acids: CASSPQGSTEAFF. CDR3 in DNA: TGTGCCAGCAGTCCCCAGGGAAGCACTGAAGCTTTCTTT.

The chain's CDR3 is CASSAGTSGEQETQYF. The CDR3 DNA follows: TGTGCCAGCAGCGCCGGGACTAGCGGGGAACAAGAGACCCAGTACTTC. This sequence joins TRBV28 and TRBJ2-5, with 13 bases lining up with TRBD2. The junction had 6 bases not matched to a gene; V was cut back by 6 bases and J by 2 bases. CDR1 and CDR2 (germline): MDHEN, SYDVKM. The CDR3 contains 16 residues.

In this sample, this clonotype turned up many times. J is TRBJ1-1 and V is TRBV4-1; D ambiguous. The germline V gene encodes CDR1 MGHRA and CDR2 YSYEKL. CDR3 length equals 15 residues. V lost 0 bases to trimming and J lost 8 bases, with 16 bases between them. CDR3 nucleotides: TGCGCCAGCAGCCAAGAACCGCCGGGCCCGAGGGAAGCTTTCTTT. Its translation is CASSQEPPGPREAFF.

The table lists this clonotype with a count of one. J is TRBJ2-2 and V is TRBV15; D possibly uses TRBD1 or TRBD2 (5 bases each). CDR1 is LNHNV, CDR2 YYDKDF, per germline (reference sequence). The CDR3 consists of 16 residues. V lost 7 bases to trimming and J lost 2 bases, with 17 bases between them. The CDR3 loop is CATIDSGGFNTGELFF. CDR3 nucleotides: TGTGCCACCATCGACTCTGGGGGATTTAACACCGGGGAGCTGTTTTTT.

The rearrangement links TRBV12-3 or TRBV12-4 to TRBJ1-1; 9 bases line up with TRBD1. There are 14 residues in the CDR3. The V segment lost 6 bases and the J segment 5 bases; nucleotides outside the gene matches: 7. CDR3 loop: CASSRTGGGTEAFF. CDR3 in DNA: TGTGCCAGCAGCCGAACAGGGGGCGGGACTGAAGCTTTCTTT.

This clonotype has only one observation. Relative to the germline gene, one junction end is altered; a read error may explain this. V is TRBV7-6 and J is TRBJ2-5; D ambiguous. Germline V gives CDR1 SGHVS, CDR2 FNYEAQ. The CDR3 covers 14 residues. The CDR3 protein is CTSSPDILKETQYF. CDR3 nucleotides: TGTACCAGCAGCCCTGACATCCTAAAAGAGACCCAGTACTTC.

V is TRBV11-1 and J is TRBJ2-1, with D perhaps matching TRBD2 (6 bases). The CDR3 extends over 15 amino acids. Trimming pared 5 bases from V and 0 bases from J, leaving 11 bases between. CDR1 SGHAT and CDR2 FQDESV come from the germline V gene (reference sequence). CDR3 protein: CASSPDGGSYNEQFF. The CDR3 DNA is TGTGCCAGCAGCCCCGACGGGGGCTCCTACAATGAGCAGTTCTTC.

The rearrangement joins TRBV7-6 to TRBJ2-7, with TRBD2 matching over 7 bases. Unmatched junction bases numbered 10, after V lost 5 bases and J lost 3 bases. Germline CDR1 and CDR2: SGHVS and FNYEAQ. The CDR3 is made up of 15 amino acids. The CDR3 protein is CASSPTLTSSYEQYF. CDR3 coding DNA: TGTGCCAGCAGCCCGACCCTGACTAGCAGCTACGAGCAGTACTTC.